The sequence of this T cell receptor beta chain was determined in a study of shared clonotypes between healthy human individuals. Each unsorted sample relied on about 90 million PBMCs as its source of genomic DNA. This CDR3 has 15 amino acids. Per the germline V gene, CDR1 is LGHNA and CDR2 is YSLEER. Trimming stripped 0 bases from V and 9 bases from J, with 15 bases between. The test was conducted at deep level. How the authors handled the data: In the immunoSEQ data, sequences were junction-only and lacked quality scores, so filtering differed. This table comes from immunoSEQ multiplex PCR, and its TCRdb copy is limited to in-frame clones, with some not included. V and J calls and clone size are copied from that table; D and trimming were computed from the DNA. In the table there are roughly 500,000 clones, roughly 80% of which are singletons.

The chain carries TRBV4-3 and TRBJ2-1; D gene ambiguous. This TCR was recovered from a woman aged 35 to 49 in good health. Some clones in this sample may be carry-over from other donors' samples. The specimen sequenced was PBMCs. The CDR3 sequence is CASSQDLGPGSEQFF. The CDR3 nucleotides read TGCGCCAGCAGCCAAGATCTCGGCCCGGGTAGTGAGCAGTTCTTC.